Given below is one TCR beta chain in context. The antigen is undetermined. Using a J-beta primer mix together with a sample-barcoded 5' primer, a second PCR was run for roughly 7 to 11 cycles. TCRdb passed the 5' RACE reads through MiXCR, listing each CDR3 protein once. The sample contains around 990,000 distinct CDR3 sequences, roughly two fifths of which appear only once. This sample is drawn from a study of blood T cells in healthy people across ages. Study outcomes and limitations: Total diversity from one million sequenced T cells was likely underestimated.

The CDR3 spans 13 residues. Trimming removed 5 bases at V and 2 bases at J, with 12 bases between. Germline V gives CDR1 DFQATT, CDR2 SNEGSKA (reference sequence). Donor samples were obtained from healthy Caucasian individuals from Russia, aged 6 to 90. The chain links TRBV20-1 to TRBJ2-5, with D unresolved. The sequence was obtained from a man between 18 and 29 years old in good health. The sequencing sample was made of blood. The CDR3 is CSAGVGTQETQYF. The CDR3 DNA follows: TGCAGTGCTGGAGTGGGCACACAAGAGACCCAGTACTTC.